In this sample, the clone carrying this T cell receptor beta chain turned up a few times. The data derive from a study of blood T cell repertoires in COVID-19. The CDR3 spans 15 residues. The germline gives CDR1 SEHNR, CDR2 FQNEAQ (reference sequence). V was clipped by 1 base and J by 6 bases; unmatched bases: 8. Per the study methods: Quantification of nucleated cells was approximated via reference gene primer amplification. Only in-frame clones appear in the TCRdb table, and some are missing; sequencing was by immunoSEQ multiplex PCR. The V and J calls and clone size are taken from that table; D and trimming were inferred from the DNA. The sample carries under 200,000 clones, 89% recorded once.

The sequenced sample consisted of PBMCs or T cells enriched from blood (not recorded which). This TCR was recovered from a young woman who had recovered from COVID-19. The chain recombines TRBV7-9 with TRBJ2-7, with TRBD1 matching over 8 bases. The DNA for the CDR3 is TGTGCCAGCAGCTTAGTCGGCAGGGGGCGGGTCGAGCAGTACTTC. Translated, it gives CASSLVGRGRVEQYF.